A selection of T cell receptor beta chains follows, all from one sample in a study of blood T cell repertoires in COVID-19. Assay used: immunoSEQ multiplex PCR; TCRdb lists only in-frame clones, some missing. The sample lists under 300,000 clones, about 80% occurring once. The source material was PBMCs or T cells enriched from blood (not recorded which). All receptors come from a man in his forties who had recovered from COVID-19. CDR3s include the opening cysteine and the closing phenylalanine or tryptophan. The order of the fields is D gene, J gene, clone size, V gene, CDR3 DNA, CDR3 protein. D genes are given only for firm matches. Rows may omit the clone size; those that give it use once, few, many or a size class.

>-|TRBJ2-7|-|TRBV5-5
TGTGCCAGCAGCGGAGGACCGATCTCCTACGAGCAGTACTTC
CASSGGPISYEQYF
>-|TRBJ1-3|-|TRBV7-3
TGTGCCAGCAGCTTGACGGGGGGCGCAGGAAACACCATATATTTT
CASSLTGGAGNTIYF
>-|TRBJ1-1|-|TRBV7-2
TGTGCCAGCAGCCCAAGGACTCGCCCGCTGAACACTGAAGCTTTCTTT
CASSPRTRPLNTEAFF
>-|TRBJ1-5|-|TRBV2
TGTGCCAGCCGGAGCCGGAGTCAGGGGCCCCAGCATTTT
CASRSRSQGPQHF
>-|TRBJ1-1|-|TRBV6-1
TGTGCCAGCAGTGAATACAGCTACACTGAAGCTTTCTTT
CASSEYSYTEAFF
>-|TRBJ1-5|-|TRBV28
TGTGCCAGCAGTTGGCGAATTTACAGGAATGGTAGCAATCAGCCCCAGCATTTT
CASSWRIYRNGSNQPQHF
>-|TRBJ1-4|once|TRBV7-9
TGTGCCAGCAGCTCCAACCCCCAGAAAGCTAATGAAAAACTGTTTTTT
CASSSNPQKANEKLFF
>TRBD2|TRBJ2-4|-|TRBV29-1
TGCAGCGTTGCCGGGACTAGCGGGTCAGGCCTTCTAGCCAAAAACATTCAGTACTTC
CSVAGTSGSGLLAKNIQYF
>TRBD2|TRBJ2-5|-|TRBV4-3
TGCGCCAGCAGCCAAGAGGAGGTCCGGCGGGGGGTCCAAGAGACCCAGTACTTC
CASSQEEVRRGVQETQYF
>-|TRBJ2-3|-|TRBV5-1
TGCGCCAGCAGCTTGGGGCAGGGTTACCTTACAGATACGCAGTATTTT
CASSLGQGYLTDTQYF
>TRBD2|TRBJ2-3|-|TRBV27
TGTGCCAGCAGTCTACGACAGGGACTAGCGGGAATAGATACGCAGTATTTT
CASSLRQGLAGIDTQYF
>-|TRBJ2-3|-|TRBV24-1
TGTGCCACCAGTGATGCGGCGGGGACAGATACGCAGTATTTT
CATSDAAGTDTQYF
>TRBD1|TRBJ2-2|-|TRBV11-3
TGTGCCAGCAGCCCCGGGACAGGGCTCACCGGGGAGCTGTTTTTT
CASSPGTGLTGELFF
>-|TRBJ1-5|few|TRBV7-5
TGTGTCAGAAGCTTCTCCATCGACAGGGAGAATCAGCCCCAGCATTTT
CVRSFSIDRENQPQHF
>TRBD1|TRBJ1-2|once|TRBV5-6
TGTGCCAGCAGCTGGACAGGTACTAACTATGGCTACACCTTC
CASSWTGTNYGYTF
>TRBD1|TRBJ1-6|-|TRBV18
TGTGCCAGCTCACCACGGGGACAGGGAAGCTCACCCCTCCACTTT
CASSPRGQGSSPLHF
>-|TRBJ1-1|-|TRBV29-1
TGCAGCGCCTGCTCTTCCCTGACCGGGGACACTGAAGCTTTCTTT
CSACSSLTGDTEAFF
>-|TRBJ1-1|-|TRBV4-3
TGCGCCAGCAGCCAAGATCGGGGAAACACTGAAGCTTTCTTT
CASSQDRGNTEAFF
>TRBD2|TRBJ2-1|-|TRBV6-2/TRBV6-3
TGTGCCAGCAGTCGACTAGCGGGACTACTTCACAATGAGCAGTTCTTC
CASSRLAGLLHNEQFF
>-|TRBJ1-4|-|TRBV28
TGTGCCAGCAGTTTAAGTCCACAGACGGAAAAACTGTTTTTT
CASSLSPQTEKLFF